This T cell receptor (beta chain) was sequenced during a study of T cell clones after liver transplantation. Overall study context: Standard immunosuppression, with no induction, continued until 12-24 months after transplant.

Assay: immunoSEQ multiplex PCR; the TCRdb copy retains only in-frame clones and omits some. The data hold around 70,000 clones, with roughly 92% observed a single time. CDR3 length: 14 residues. Losses at the gene ends were 9 bases for V and 8 bases for J; bases not matched to a gene: 11. In germline, CDR1 is MNHNS, CDR2 SASEGT. Material: CD4+ T cells from blood, obtained about 25 months after liver transplant. The source of this sequence is a human patient who received a liver transplant. Some T cells could come from the graft donor. The chain combines TRBV6-1 with TRBJ2-5, with 11 nucleotides matching TRBD1. The CDR3 coding sequence is TGTGCCAGTTCGGCCGGGACAGGGGGTTATACCCAGTACTTC. Its translation: CASSAGTGGYTQYF.